This TCR beta chain is from a study of T cell responses to AZD1222 COVID-19 vaccine. Measured with immunoSEQ multiplex PCR; TCRdb has only the in-frame clones, and not every one. This table has 160,000 or so clones, roughly 86% appearing once. Overall study results and limits: White British people made up most donors, females outnumbered males, and clonal diversity was possibly underestimated.

Trimming removed 5 bases from V and 7 bases from J; junction bases left unmatched: 9. CDR3 length equals 14 residues. Germline CDR1 and CDR2: MDHEN and SYDVKM. Turning to this clone: Its antigen is as yet unknown.

The sequences come from peripheral blood, collected on day 0 of AZD1222 vaccination. The chain joins TRBV28 to TRBJ1-2, with 8 nucleotides matching TRBD1. The source is an adult in good health. The CDR3 protein is CASSKQGGPFGYTF. DNA for the CDR3: TGTGCCAGCAGTAAACAGGGGGGACCTTTTGGCTACACCTTC.